This T cell receptor beta chain was documented in a study of T-cell memory formation after mild COVID-19. About the study: Clusters of TCRs were largely donor specific. Broader study findings: Memory cells collected pre-infection included some clones that later responded, suggesting cross-reactive memory joined. CD4/CD8 balance characterized clones contracting day 15 to 85, and CD4+ skew characterized later expanders.

Germline trimming cut 1 base from V and 4 bases from J; bases unmatched to any gene: 7. Germline lookup yields CDR1 SGHTA and CDR2 FQGNSA. The CDR3 covers 17 residues. This clonotype was counted between two and nine times. Its antigen remains unknown. TCRdb reprocessed the 5' RACE reads with MiXCR, giving one entry per CDR3 protein. The top ten hold roughly 3.3% of the sample, which has about 150,000 distinct CDR3 sequences, 13% seen once. V gene TRBV7-2 combines with J gene TRBJ2-6, with TRBD2 matching 7 bases. The source of this sequence is a man between 18 and 35 years old who had mild COVID-19 (a few samples of this study predate the infection). Cell type and time point are not known. Sequencing used PBMCs or a T cell subset sorted from them (not recorded which). For the CDR3, the DNA is TGTGCCAGCAGCTTAGGCCGGGGGGTCTCAGGGGCCAACGTCCTGACTTTC. Protein: CASSLGRGVSGANVLTF.